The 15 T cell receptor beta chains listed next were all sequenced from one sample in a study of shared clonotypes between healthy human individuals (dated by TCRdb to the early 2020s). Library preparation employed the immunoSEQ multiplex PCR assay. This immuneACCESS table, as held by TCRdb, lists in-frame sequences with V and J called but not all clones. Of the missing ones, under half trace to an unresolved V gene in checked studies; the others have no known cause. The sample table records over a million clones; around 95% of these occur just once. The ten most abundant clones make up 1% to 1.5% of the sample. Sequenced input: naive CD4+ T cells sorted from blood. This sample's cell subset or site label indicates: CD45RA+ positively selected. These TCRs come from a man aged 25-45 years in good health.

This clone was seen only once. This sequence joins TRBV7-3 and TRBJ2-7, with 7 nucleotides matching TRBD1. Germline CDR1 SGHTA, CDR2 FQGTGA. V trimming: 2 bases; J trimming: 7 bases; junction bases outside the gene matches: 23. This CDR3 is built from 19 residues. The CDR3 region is CASSLLLVPWDSTRGEQYF. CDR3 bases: TGTGCCAGCAGCTTACTGCTGGTACCTTGGGACAGCACGAGGGGAGAGCAGTACTTC.

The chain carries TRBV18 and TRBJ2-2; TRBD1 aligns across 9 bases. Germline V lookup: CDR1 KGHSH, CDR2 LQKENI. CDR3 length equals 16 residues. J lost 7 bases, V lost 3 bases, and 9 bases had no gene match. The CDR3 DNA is TGTGCCAGCTCACCCCTACAGGGGGCTCACAACGGGGAGCTGTTTTTT. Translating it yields CASSPLQGAHNGELFF.

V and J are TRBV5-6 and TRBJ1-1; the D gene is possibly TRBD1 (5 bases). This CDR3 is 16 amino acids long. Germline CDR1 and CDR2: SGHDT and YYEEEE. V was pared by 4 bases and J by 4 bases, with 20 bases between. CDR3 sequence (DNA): TGTGCCAGCAGCCCGGGGCCGTACGTCGATGGCACTGAAGCTTTCTTT. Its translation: CASSPGPYVDGTEAFF.

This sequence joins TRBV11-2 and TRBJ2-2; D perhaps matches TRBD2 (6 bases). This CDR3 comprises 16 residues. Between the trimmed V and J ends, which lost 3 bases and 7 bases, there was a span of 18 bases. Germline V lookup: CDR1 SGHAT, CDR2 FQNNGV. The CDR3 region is CASSFSATGVGGELFF. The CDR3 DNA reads TGTGCCAGCAGCTTTTCGGCAACGGGAGTCGGCGGGGAGCTGTTTTTT.

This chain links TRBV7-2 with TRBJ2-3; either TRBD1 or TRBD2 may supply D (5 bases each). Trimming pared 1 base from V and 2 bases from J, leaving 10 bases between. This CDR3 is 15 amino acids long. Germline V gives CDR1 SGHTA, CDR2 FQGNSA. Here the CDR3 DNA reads TGTGCCAGCAGCTTAGAAGGGACCCCCACAGATACGCAGTATTTT. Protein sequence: CASSLEGTPTDTQYF.

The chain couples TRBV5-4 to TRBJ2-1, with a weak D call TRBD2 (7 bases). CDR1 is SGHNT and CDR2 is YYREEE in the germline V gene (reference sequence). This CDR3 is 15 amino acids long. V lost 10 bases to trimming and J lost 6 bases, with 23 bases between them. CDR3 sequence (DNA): TGTGCCTGGGGGGGGCGGGAGCGGTTTTTCAATGAGCAGTTCTTC. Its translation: CAWGGRERFFNEQFF.

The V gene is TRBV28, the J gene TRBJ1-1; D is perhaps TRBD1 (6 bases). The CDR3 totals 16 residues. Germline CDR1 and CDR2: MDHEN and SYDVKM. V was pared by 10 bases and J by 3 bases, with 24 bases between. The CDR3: CAITQSGAGRDTEAFF. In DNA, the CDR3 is TGTGCCATCACCCAATCGGGGGCGGGACGGGACACTGAAGCTTTCTTT.

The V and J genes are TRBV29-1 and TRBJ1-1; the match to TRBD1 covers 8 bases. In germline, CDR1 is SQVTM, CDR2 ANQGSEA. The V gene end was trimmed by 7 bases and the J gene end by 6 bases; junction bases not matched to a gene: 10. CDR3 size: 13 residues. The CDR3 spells CSGEGQGYSEAFF. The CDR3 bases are TGCAGCGGGGAAGGACAGGGATACTCTGAAGCTTTCTTT. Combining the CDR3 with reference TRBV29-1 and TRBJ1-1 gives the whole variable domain SAVISQKPSRDICQRGTSLTIQCQVDSQVTMMFWYRQQPGQSLTLIATANQGSEATYESGFVIDKFPISRPNLTFSTLTVSNMSPEDSSIYLCSGEGQGYSEAFFGQGTRLTVV.

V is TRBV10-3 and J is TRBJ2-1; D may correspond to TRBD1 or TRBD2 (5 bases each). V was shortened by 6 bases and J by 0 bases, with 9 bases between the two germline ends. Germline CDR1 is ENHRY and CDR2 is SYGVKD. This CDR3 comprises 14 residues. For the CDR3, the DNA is TGTGCCATCAGAGAGGGGAGCTCCTACAATGAGCAGTTCTTC. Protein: CAIREGSSYNEQFF.

The CDR3 sequence is CASSTTSSAYEQYF. The CDR3 DNA reads TGCGCCAGCAGCACAACTAGCAGCGCCTACGAGCAGTACTTC. The chain joins TRBV5-1 to TRBJ2-7; the D gene is possibly TRBD2 (6 bases). V was trimmed by 4 bases and J by 2 bases, leaving 13 bases between them. The CDR3 totals 14 residues. CDR1 is SGHRS and CDR2 is YFSETQ in the germline V gene.

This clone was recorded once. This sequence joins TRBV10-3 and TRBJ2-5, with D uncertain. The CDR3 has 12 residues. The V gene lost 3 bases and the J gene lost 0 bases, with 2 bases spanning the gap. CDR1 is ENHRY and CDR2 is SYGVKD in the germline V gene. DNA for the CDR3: TGTGCCATCAGTGACTACCAAGAGACCCAGTACTTC. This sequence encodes CAISDYQETQYF.

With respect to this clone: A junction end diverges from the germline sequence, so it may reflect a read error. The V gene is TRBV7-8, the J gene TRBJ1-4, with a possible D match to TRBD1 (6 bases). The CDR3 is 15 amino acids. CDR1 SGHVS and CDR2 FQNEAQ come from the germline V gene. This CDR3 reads CASSLTGKTDEKLFF. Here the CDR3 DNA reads TGTGCCAGCAGCCTCACAGGGAAAACTGATGAAAAACTGTTTTTT.

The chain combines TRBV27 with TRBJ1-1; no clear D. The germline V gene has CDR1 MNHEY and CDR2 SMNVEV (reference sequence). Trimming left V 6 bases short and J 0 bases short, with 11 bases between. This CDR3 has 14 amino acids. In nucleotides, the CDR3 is TGTGCCAGCAGATCAGAGACTCTGAACACTGAAGCTTTCTTT. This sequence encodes CASRSETLNTEAFF.

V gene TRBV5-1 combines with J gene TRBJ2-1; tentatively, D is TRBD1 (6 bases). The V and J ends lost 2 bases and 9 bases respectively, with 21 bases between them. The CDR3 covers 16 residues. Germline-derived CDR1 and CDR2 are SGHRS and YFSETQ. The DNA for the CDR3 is TGCGCCAGCAGCTTCCAAGGGGGTAGCTCGGCACGTGAGCAGTTCTTC. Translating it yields CASSFQGGSSAREQFF.

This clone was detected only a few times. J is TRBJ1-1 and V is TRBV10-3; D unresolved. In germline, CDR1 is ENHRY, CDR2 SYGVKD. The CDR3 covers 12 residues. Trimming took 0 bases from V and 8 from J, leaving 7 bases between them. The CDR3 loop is CAISESMTEAFF. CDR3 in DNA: TGTGCCATCAGTGAGTCTATGACAGAAGCTTTCTTT.